What follows are 18 T cell receptor beta chains derived from one specimen sequenced in a study of T cell responses to AZD1222 COVID-19 vaccine. TCRdb keeps only in-frame clones here, not all; method: immunoSEQ multiplex PCR. This sample has over 45,000 clones, with around 92% found just once. Sequences were derived from peripheral blood, sampled 28 days after the second AZD1222 dose. The receptors come from an adult who received the AZD1222 COVID-19 vaccine.

The chain recombines TRBV12-3 or TRBV12-4 with TRBJ1-1; TRBD1 is a possible D gene (5 bases). V lost 3 bases to trimming and J lost 4 bases, with 9 bases between them. CDR3 length: 13 residues. The CDR3 region is CASSFDSATEAFF. CDR3 coding DNA: TGTGCCAGCAGTTTCGACAGCGCCACTGAAGCTTTCTTT.

This clone has only one observation. The genes are TRBV6-4 and TRBJ1-1; 10 bases are a match to TRBD1. The trim removed 6 bases at V and 8 bases at J, leaving 9 bases unmatched. Germline V gives CDR1 MRHNA, CDR2 SNTAGT. The CDR3 spans 14 residues. The CDR3 reads CASSPRQGAAEAFF. The CDR3 DNA reads TGTGCCAGCAGCCCAAGACAGGGGGCAGCGGAAGCTTTCTTT.

The chain employs TRBV27 and TRBJ2-1, with D perhaps TRBD1 (7 bases). CDR3 length: 16 amino acids. CDR1 MNHEY and CDR2 SMNVEV come from the germline V gene (reference sequence). The V gene lost 5 bases and the J gene lost 3 bases, with 17 bases spanning the gap. The CDR3 DNA reads as TGTGCCAGCAGTGCCCGCGGGACAGAGTACTACAATGAGCAGTTCTTC. Encoded protein: CASSARGTEYYNEQFF.

This sequence joins TRBV4-1 and TRBJ2-7, with D possibly matching TRBD1 (5 bases). There are 17 residues in the CDR3. V lost 3 bases to trimming and J lost 2 bases, with 20 bases between them. Germline values: CDR1 MGHRA, CDR2 YSYEKL. As DNA, the CDR3 is TGCGCCAGCAGCCAGATGTCTAGGGGCAGCTTCCCCTACGAGCAGTACTTC. Translated: CASSQMSRGSFPYEQYF.

The V gene is TRBV30, the J gene TRBJ2-2; no clear D gene. V was clipped by 8 bases and J by 3 bases, with 10 bases between them. The CDR3 extends over 12 amino acids. Germline CDR1 and CDR2: GTSNPN and SVGIG (reference sequence). CDR3 loop: CARLGHTGELFF. The CDR3 nucleotides are TGTGCCCGCCTCGGGCACACCGGGGAGCTGTTTTTT.

This clone was counted once. CDR3 nucleotide sequence: TGTGCCAGCAGCACAGGACTAGTCCGCTACGAGCAGTACTTC. Translation gives CASSTGLVRYEQYF. The chain uses TRBV6-5 and TRBJ2-7; 7 bases agree with TRBD2. The length of the CDR3 is 14 residues. J lost 3 bases, V lost 6 bases, and 8 bases had no gene match. Per germline, CDR1 MNHEY and CDR2 SVGAGI.

This clone appeared a single time. This chain connects TRBV6-6 to TRBJ2-1, with D tentatively TRBD2 (6 bases). V was pared by 5 bases and J by 0 bases, with 11 bases between. Germline loops: CDR1 MNHNY, CDR2 SVGAGI (reference sequence). The CDR3 sequence is 15 residues long. The CDR3 DNA sequence: TGTGCCAGCAGTGCGGGACCGAACTCCTACAATGAGCAGTTCTTC. This codes for CASSAGPNSYNEQFF.

This clone was observed once. The gene calls are TRBV4-1 and TRBJ2-7, with 16 nucleotides matching TRBD2. Losses at the gene ends were 3 bases for V and 7 bases for J; bases not matched to a gene: 12. This CDR3 region has 18 residues. Per germline, CDR1 MGHRA and CDR2 YSYEKL. CDR3 sequence reads: CASSQAGTSGREDLEQYF. The CDR3 DNA reads TGCGCCAGCAGCCAGGCCGGGACTAGCGGGAGGGAGGATCTTGAGCAGTACTTC.

This sequence joins TRBV24-1 and TRBJ2-5; TRBD1 might be the D (6 bases). This CDR3 has 14 residues. Germline CDR1 and CDR2: KGHDR and SFDVKD. Trimming took off 7 bases at V and 5 bases at J, with 16 bases between the two ends. The CDR3 bases are TGTGCCACCAGCGAGGGGGATAGGTGGGAGACCCAGTACTTC. It codes for CATSEGDRWETQYF.

The gene calls are TRBV7-2 and TRBJ1-4, with D unresolved. Trimming pared 5 bases from V and 5 bases from J, leaving 15 bases between. This CDR3 has 15 amino acids. Germline V lookup: CDR1 SGHTA, CDR2 FQGNSA. CDR3 in DNA: TGTGCCAGCAGCCCAAGCAGCTACCTAAATGAAAAACTGTTTTTT. Translated, it gives CASSPSSYLNEKLFF.

This clone has just one count. V and J are TRBV24-1 and TRBJ2-1; D possibly uses TRBD1 or TRBD2 (6 bases each). This CDR3 comprises 17 residues. Germline V gene sequence: CDR1 KGHDR, CDR2 SFDVKD. V lost 4 bases and J lost 0, with 15 bases in between. The CDR3 sequence is CATSDRGLTGSYNEQFF. CDR3 in DNA: TGTGCCACCAGTGACCGGGGACTGACAGGCTCCTACAATGAGCAGTTCTTC.

The rearrangement joins TRBV2 to TRBJ2-5; D call uncertain. The CDR3 covers 13 residues. V lost 7 bases and J lost 4, with 13 bases in between. The germline CDR1 and CDR2 sequences are SNHLY and FYNNEI. The CDR3 bases are TGTGCCAGCAAGAAGACCCGAGGAGAGACCCAGTACTTC. Its translation is CASKKTRGETQYF.

The V gene is TRBV7-9, the J gene TRBJ1-1, with D maybe TRBD1 (5 bases). This CDR3 spans 16 amino acids. Trimming removed 5 bases from V and 3 bases from J, with 19 bases in between. CDR1 is SEHNR and CDR2 is FQNEAQ in the germline V gene (reference sequence). The CDR3 DNA sequence: TGTGCCAGCAGCGGTACCGGGGCCGCTAAGGACACTGAAGCTTTCTTT. Its protein product is CASSGTGAAKDTEAFF.

This clone was seen a few times. Here the CDR3 DNA reads TGCGCCAGCAGTGAAGCCGGACAGAACACTGAAGCTTTCTTT. This codes for CASSEAGQNTEAFF. This sequence joins TRBV10-2 and TRBJ1-1; D is possibly TRBD1 (5 bases). The germline CDR1 and CDR2 sequences are WSHSY and SAAADI. With 3 bases removed from V and 1 base from J, the gap between germline ends came to 9 bases. This CDR3 region has 14 residues.

The chain links TRBV7-2 to TRBJ2-1, with 13 bases fitting TRBD2. The CDR3 spans 16 residues. Germline lookup yields CDR1 SGHTA and CDR2 FQGNSA. V was clipped by 2 bases and J by 10 bases; unmatched bases: 8. The CDR3 spells CASSLRGLAGLGEQFF. The CDR3 region has the DNA TGTGCCAGCAGCTTAAGGGGACTAGCGGGATTGGGGGAGCAGTTCTTC.

This CDR3 is CASSLRTGSFYEQYF. DNA for the CDR3: TGTGCCAGCAGCCTCAGGACAGGGAGTTTCTACGAGCAGTACTTC. This rearrangement joins TRBV14 to TRBJ2-7; 8 nucleotides match TRBD1. This CDR3 comprises 15 residues. Germline CDR1 is SGHDN and CDR2 is FVKESK. The junction had 8 bases not matched to a gene; V was cut back by 4 bases and J by 3 bases.

This clone counts as medium-sized. The chain links TRBV4-1 to TRBJ1-2; 12 bases fit TRBD1. The CDR3 extends over 19 amino acids. J gave up 6 bases and V 0 bases, and 14 bases lay outside the gene matches. The germline V gene has CDR1 MGHRA and CDR2 YSYEKL. CDR3 sequence: CASSQDLGTGGAGYDGYTF. CDR3 in DNA: TGCGCCAGCAGCCAAGATCTGGGGACAGGGGGCGCAGGGTACGATGGCTACACCTTC.

The V call is TRBV19, the J call TRBJ2-7, with 7 positions matching TRBD2. J gave up 2 bases and V 1 base, and 2 bases lay outside the gene matches. This CDR3 region has 14 residues. CDR1 and CDR2 from the germline V gene are LNHDA and SQIVND (reference sequence). CDR3 nucleotides: TGTGCCAGTAGTATAGCTAGCGGCACCTACGAGCAGTACTTC. Translating gives CASSIASGTYEQYF. The full variable domain, in which reference TRBV19 and TRBJ2-7 provide the parts outside the CDR3, is DGGITQSPKYLFRKEGQNVTLSCEQNLNHDAMYWYRQDPGQGLRLIYYSQIVNDFQKGDIAEGYSVSREKKESFPLTVTSAQKNPTAFYLCASSIASGTYEQYFGPGTRLTVT.